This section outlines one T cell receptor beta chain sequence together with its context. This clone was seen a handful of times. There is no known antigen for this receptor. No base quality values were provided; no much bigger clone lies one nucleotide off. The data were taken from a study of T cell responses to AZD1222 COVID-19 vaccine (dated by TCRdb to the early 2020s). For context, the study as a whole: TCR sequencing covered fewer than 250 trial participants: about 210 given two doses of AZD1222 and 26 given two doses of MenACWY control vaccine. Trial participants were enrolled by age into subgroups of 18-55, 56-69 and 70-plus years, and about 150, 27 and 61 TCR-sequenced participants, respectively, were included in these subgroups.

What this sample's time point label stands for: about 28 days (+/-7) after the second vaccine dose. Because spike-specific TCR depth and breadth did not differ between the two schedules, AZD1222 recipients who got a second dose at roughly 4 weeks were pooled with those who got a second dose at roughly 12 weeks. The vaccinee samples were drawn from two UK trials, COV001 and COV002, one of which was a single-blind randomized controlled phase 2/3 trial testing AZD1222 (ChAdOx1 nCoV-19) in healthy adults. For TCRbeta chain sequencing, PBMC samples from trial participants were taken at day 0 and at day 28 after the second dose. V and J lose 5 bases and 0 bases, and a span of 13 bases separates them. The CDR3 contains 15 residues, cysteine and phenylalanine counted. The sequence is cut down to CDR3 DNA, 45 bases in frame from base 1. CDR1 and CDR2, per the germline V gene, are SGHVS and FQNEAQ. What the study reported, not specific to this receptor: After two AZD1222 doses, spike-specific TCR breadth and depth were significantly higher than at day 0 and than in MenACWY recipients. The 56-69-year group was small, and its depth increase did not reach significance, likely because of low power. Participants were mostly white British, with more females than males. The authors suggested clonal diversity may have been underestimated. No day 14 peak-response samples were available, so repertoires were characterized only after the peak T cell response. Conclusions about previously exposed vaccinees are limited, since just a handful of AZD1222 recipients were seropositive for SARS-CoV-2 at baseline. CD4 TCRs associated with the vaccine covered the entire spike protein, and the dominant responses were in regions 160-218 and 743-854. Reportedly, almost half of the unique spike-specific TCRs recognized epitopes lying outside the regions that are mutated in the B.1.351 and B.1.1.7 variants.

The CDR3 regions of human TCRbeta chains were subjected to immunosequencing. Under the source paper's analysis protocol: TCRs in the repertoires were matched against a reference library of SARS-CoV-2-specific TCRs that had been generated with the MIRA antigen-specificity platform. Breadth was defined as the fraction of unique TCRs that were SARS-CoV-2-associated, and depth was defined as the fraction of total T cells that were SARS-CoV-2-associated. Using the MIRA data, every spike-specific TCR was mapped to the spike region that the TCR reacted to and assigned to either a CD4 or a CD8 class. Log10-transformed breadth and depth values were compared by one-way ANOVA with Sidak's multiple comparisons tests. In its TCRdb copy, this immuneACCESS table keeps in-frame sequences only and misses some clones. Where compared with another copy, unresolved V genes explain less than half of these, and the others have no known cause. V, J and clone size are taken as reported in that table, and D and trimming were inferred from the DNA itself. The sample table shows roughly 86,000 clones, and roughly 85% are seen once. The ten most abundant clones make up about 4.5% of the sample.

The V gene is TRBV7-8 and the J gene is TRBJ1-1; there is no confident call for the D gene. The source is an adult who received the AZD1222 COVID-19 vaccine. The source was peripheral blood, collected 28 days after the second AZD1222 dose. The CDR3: CASSPSGVMNTEAFF. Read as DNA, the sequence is TGTGCCAGCAGCCCCTCGGGTGTGATGAACACTGAAGCTTTCTTT.